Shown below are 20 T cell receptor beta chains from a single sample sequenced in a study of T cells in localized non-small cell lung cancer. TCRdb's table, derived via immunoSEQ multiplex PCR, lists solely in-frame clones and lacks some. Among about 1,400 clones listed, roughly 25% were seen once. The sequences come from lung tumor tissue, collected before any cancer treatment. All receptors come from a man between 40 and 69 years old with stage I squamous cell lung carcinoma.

The CDR3 sequence is CASSLGGAGGGYTF. As DNA, the CDR3 is TGTGCCAGCAGCCTAGGGGGCGCAGGAGGAGGCTACACCTTC. The chain employs TRBV11-3 and TRBJ1-2, with 7 bases matching TRBD1. CDR3 length: 14 amino acids. V lost 5 bases and J lost 8; bases outside the gene matches: 11. Germline CDR1 reads SGHNT; CDR2 reads YENEEA.

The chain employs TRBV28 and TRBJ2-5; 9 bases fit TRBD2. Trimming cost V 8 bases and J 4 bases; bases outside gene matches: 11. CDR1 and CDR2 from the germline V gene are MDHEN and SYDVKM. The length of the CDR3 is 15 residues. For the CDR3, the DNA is TGTGCCAGCCTCCCCGGCGGGGGGGCGGGAGAGACCCAGTACTTC. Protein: CASLPGGGAGETQYF.

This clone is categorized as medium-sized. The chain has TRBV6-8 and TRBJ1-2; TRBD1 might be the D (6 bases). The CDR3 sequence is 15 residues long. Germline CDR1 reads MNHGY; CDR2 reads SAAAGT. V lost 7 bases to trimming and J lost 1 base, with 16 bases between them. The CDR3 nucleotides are TGTGCCAGCACAGTCGTACCAGGGGATAACTATGGCTACACCTTC. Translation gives CASTVVPGDNYGYTF.

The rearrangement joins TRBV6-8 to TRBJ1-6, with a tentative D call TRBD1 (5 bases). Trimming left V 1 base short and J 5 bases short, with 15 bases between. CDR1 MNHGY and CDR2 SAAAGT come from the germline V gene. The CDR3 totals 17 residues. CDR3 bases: TGTGCCAGCAGTTACTTGCCGGGACCATCGGATAATTCACCCCTCCACTTT. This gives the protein CASSYLPGPSDNSPLHF.

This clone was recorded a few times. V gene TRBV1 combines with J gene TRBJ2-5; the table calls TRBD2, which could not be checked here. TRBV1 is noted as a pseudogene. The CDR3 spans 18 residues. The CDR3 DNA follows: TGCACCAGCAGCCCGAGGACTAGCGGGGGGGCCACAGAAGAGACCCAGTACTTC. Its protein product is CTSSPRTSGGATEETQYF.

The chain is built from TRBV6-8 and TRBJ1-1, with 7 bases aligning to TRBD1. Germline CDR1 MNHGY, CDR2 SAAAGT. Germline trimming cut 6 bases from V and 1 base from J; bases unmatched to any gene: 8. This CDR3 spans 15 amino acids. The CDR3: CASRKPGGTNTEAFF. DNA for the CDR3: TGTGCCAGCAGGAAACCAGGGGGTACGAACACTGAAGCTTTCTTT.

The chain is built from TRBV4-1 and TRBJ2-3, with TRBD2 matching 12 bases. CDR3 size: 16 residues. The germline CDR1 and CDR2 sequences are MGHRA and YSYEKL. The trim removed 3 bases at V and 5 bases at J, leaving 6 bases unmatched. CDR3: CASSQNLAGGRDTQYF. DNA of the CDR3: TGCGCCAGCAGCCAGAACCTAGCGGGGGGGCGAGATACGCAGTATTTT.

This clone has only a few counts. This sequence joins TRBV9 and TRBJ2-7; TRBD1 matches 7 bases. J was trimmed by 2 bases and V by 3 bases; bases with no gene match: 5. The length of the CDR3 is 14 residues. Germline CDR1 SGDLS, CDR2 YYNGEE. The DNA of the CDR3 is TGTGCCAGCAGCGCGGACAGGCGACCCTACGAGCAGTACTTC. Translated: CASSADRRPYEQYF.

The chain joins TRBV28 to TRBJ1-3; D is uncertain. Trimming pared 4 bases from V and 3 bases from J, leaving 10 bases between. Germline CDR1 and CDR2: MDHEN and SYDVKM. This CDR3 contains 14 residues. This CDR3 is CASSSTVLGNTIYF. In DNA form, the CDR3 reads TGTGCCAGCAGTTCGACTGTACTTGGAAACACCATATATTTT.

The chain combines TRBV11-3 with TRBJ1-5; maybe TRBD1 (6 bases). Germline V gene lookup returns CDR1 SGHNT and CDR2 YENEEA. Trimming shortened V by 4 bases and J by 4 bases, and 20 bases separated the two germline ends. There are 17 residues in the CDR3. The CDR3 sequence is CASSSLTGGVLNQPQHF. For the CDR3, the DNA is TGTGCCAGCAGCTCCCTGACCGGGGGCGTATTAAATCAGCCCCAGCATTTT.

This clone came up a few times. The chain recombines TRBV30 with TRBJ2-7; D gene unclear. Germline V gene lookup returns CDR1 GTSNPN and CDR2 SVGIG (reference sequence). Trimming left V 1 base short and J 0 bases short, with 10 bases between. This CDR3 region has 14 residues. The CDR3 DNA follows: TGTGCCTGGAGTGGGTGGGAAACCTCCTACGAGCAGTACTTC. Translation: CAWSGWETSYEQYF. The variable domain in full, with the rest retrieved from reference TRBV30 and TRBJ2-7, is SQTIHQWPATLVQPVGSPLSLECTVEGTSNPNLYWYRQAAGRGLQLLFYSVGIGQISSEVPQNLSASRPQDRQFILSSKKLLLSDSGFYLCAWSGWETSYEQYFGPGTRLTVT.

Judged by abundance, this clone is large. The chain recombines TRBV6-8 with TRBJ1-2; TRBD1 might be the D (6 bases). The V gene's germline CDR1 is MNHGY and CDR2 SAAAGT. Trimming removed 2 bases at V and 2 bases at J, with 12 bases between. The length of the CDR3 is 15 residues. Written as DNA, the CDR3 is TGTGCCAGCAGTTACACTATGGGGGCGAACTATGGCTACACCTTC. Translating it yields CASSYTMGANYGYTF.

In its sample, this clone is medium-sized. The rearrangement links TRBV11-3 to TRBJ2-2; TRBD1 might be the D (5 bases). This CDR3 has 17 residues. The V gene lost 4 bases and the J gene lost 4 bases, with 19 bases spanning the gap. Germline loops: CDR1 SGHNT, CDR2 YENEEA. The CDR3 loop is CASSSRQKGSGTGELFF. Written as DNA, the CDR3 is TGTGCCAGCAGCTCCCGGCAGAAGGGGTCTGGCACCGGGGAGCTGTTTTTT. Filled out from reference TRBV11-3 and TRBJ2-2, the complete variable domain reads EAGVVQSPRYKIIEKKQPVAFWCNPISGHNTLYWYLQNLGQGPELLIRYENEEAVDDSQLPKDRFSAERLKGVDSTLKIQPAELGDSAVYLCASSSRQKGSGTGELFFGEGSRLTVL.

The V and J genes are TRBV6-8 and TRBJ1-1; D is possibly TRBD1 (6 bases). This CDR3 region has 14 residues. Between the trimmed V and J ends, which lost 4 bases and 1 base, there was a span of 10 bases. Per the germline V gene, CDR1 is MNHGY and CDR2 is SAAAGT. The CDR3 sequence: CASSSLQGNTEAFF. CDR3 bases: TGTGCCAGCAGTTCTCTACAGGGGAACACTGAAGCTTTCTTT.

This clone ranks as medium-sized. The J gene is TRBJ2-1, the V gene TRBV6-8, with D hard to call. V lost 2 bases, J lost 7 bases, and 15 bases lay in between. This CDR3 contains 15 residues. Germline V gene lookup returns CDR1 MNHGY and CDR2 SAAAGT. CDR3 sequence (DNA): TGTGCCAGCAGTTACGGTCGTGGAACCAAGAATGAGCAGTTCTTC. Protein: CASSYGRGTKNEQFF.

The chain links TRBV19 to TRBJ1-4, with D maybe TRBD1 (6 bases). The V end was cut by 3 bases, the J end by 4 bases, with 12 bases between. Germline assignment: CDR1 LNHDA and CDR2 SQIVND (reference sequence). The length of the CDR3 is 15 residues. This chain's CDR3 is CASSMGDNFNEKLFF. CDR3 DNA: TGTGCCAGTAGTATGGGGGACAACTTTAATGAAAAACTGTTTTTT.

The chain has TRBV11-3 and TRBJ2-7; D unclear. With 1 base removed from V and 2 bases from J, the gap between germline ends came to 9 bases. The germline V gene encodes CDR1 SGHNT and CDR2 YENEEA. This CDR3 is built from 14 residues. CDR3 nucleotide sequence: TGTGCCAGCAGCTTAGGTAGGGCAGCCTACGAGCAGTACTTC. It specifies CASSLGRAAYEQYF.

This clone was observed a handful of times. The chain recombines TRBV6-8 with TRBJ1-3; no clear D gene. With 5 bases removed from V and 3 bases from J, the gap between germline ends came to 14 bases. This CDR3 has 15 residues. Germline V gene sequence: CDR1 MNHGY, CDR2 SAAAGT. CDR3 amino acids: CASSMRAVGGNTIYF. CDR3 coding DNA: TGTGCCAGCAGTATGAGGGCAGTAGGTGGAAACACCATATATTTT.

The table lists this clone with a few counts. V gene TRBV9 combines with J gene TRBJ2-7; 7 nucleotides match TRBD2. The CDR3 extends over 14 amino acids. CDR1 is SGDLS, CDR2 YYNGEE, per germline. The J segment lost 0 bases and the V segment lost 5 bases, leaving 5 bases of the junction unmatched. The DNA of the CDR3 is TGTGCCAGCAGGTTTGCGGGGGTCTCCTACGAGCAGTACTTC. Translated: CASRFAGVSYEQYF.

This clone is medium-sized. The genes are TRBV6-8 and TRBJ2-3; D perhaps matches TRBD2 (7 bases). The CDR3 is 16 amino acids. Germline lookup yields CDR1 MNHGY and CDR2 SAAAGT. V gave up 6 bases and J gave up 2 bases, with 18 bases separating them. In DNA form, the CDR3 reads TGTGCCAGCAGCCCCGGGGGGCGGCCGACCACAGATACGCAGTATTTT. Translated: CASSPGGRPTTDTQYF.